This T cell receptor beta chain derives from a study of vaccination and CD4 T cells after COVID-19 (dated 2022 in TCRdb). Turning to the overall study: Convalescent patients had a positive SARS-CoV-2 result on nasal swab PCR, and of these patients, fewer than ten had mild disease and one had severe disease. Two doses of either the Pfizer-BioNTech BNT162b2 vaccine (n=8) or the Moderna mRNA-1273 vaccine (n=2) were administered to participants. In approximately eleven COVID-19 convalescent patients and 4 infection-naive healthy vaccine recipients, the spike-specific CD4+ TCR repertoire before mRNA vaccination was compared with the repertoire after mRNA vaccination. Post-vaccine blood samples were taken a median of about 70 days after the second vaccine dose, with a range of about 12 to 250 days. Post-COVID blood samples were collected from convalescent patients a median of approximately 93 days after diagnosis, with a range of about 35 to 161 days. Control cultures received a CEFX viral epitope pool as the positive control, an HIV-1 Nef peptide pool as the negative control, or no peptide. For stimulating the cultures, overlapping spike peptide pools were used, derived from SARS-CoV-2 as well as from the common cold coronaviruses HCoV-NL63, HCoV-OC43 and HCoV-229E. In the convalescent cohort there were six males and four females, among whom were two Hispanic individuals, seven Caucasians, two Asians and one multiracial person. Points the paper makes about the study in general: Of the vaccine-specific clones in convalescent patients, 304 of 307, or nearly all, reacted only to SARS-CoV-2 spike and did not cross-react with common cold coronaviruses. The number of convalescent patients in the study was relatively small, and the study did not examine early timepoints following natural infection. The median number of SARS-CoV-2-reactive clonotypes rose from about 23 after infection to about 40 after vaccination, but the change was not significant. Among convalescent patients, a median about 86% of the SARS-CoV-2-reactive clones seen after vaccination appeared only after vaccination, which suggests priming specific to the vaccine.

Note on this clonotype: It lacks a known antigen. No quality values exist for individual bases; no much larger clone is one base distant.

The CDR3 measures 15 amino acids from cysteine to phenylalanine. The kept DNA is CDR3 alone, 45 bases in frame from the first base. Taken from the germline V gene (reference sequence), the CDR1 and CDR2 loops are LNHDA and SQIVND. The junction carries 11 bases between V and J, which are trimmed by 5 bases and 0 bases respectively. This sample's treatment or condition label indicates: approximately nine-day PBMC culture with coronavirus spike peptide pools or control peptides (ViraFEST assay). To expand antigen-specific T cells with peptide pools and then pick out the expanded clonotypes through TCR sequencing, the study relied on the ViraFEST assay. Positive SARS-CoV-2 PCR tests in the convalescent patients dated from March to December 2020, before Alpha, Beta and Delta variants emerged in the United States. PBMCs were cultured at two million per well in IMDM supplemented with approximately 5.4% human AB serum and 8.5 to 10 IU/ml IL-2, with about 10 ug/ml peptide pools added. On days 3 and 7, half of the culture medium was replaced with fresh IL-2-containing medium. Once the cells had been in culture for around 10 days, the EasySep CD4+ T cell isolation kit was used to isolate CD4+ T cells by negative selection. Ficoll-Paque Plus gradient centrifugation was used to isolate PBMCs from whole blood, and the isolated PBMCs were then either used fresh or cryopreserved at -140C. Each culture condition was generally run in triplicate wells.

Libraries were made using PCR. DNA from cultured CD4+ T cells underwent TCR sequencing with the Oncomine TCR Beta short-read assay at the Johns Hopkins FTIC core. Genomic DNA was extracted from the cultured CD4+ T cells with the QIAamp micro DNA kit. Oncomine TCR Beta libraries from cultured CD4+ T cells were pooled with unique dual indexes and sequenced on an Illumina iSeq 100. Regarding the original processing steps: Non-productive sequences were removed, and CDR3s not starting with C, not ending with F or W, or shorter than 7 amino acids were discarded. The MANAFEST web application was used to identify antigen-specific clonotypes by comparing peptide-stimulated wells against reference wells and other culture wells. Positive clones required FDR below 0.05, an odds ratio above 5, and productive frequency above 0.1% in at least two of three replicate wells. Clonotypes that were significantly expanded in both SARS-CoV-2 spike wells and at least one common cold coronavirus spike condition were defined as cross-reactive. Similarity between CDR3 sequences was evaluated in R version 3.6.1 using Levenshtein distances (stringdist) and unrooted phylogenetic trees (ape). The public reads were reprocessed in TCRdb via fastp at Q25 and MiXCR, keeping in-frame beta chains. Duplicate CDR3 protein sequences are folded into a single record with the most common DNA and genes. It is TCRdb's table, rather than the study itself, that gives the V and J calls and clone size. For this sample there are roughly 16,000 distinct CDR3 sequences; 44% appear just once. The biggest ten clones account for around 3.4% of the sample.

The sample was CD4+ T cells from blood, cultured in vitro. The rearrangement combines TRBV19 with TRBJ2-1, with the identity of the D gene unclear. The origin of this receptor is a human donor who had recovered from COVID-19. The sequenced DNA is TGTGCCAGTAGTCCCATCGAGTCCTCCTACAATGAGCAGTTCTTC. Translation gives CASSPIESSYNEQFF. This CDR3, with the reference TRBV19 and TRBJ2-1 proteins standing in past its ends, gives the full variable domain DGGITQSPKYLFRKEGQNVTLSCEQNLNHDAMYWYRQDPGQGLRLIYYSQIVNDFQKGDIAEGYSVSREKKESFPLTVTSAQKNPTAFYLCASSPIESSYNEQFFGPGTRLTVL.